This T cell receptor (beta chain) was identified during a study of regulatory T cells in long-lasting Graves disease (dated by TCRdb to 2020 to 2023). About the investigation overall: Newly diagnosed Graves' disease patients had taken antithyroid drugs for less than 3 months. Peripheral blood TCR sequencing and RNA sequencing compared persistent Graves' disease patients with newly diagnosed Graves' disease patients. The study was conducted in China and was registered as a clinical trial. A total of roughly 35 samples were covered by TCR sequencing, comprising around 13 persistent and around 20 newly diagnosed Graves' disease patients. On the study overall, not on this receptor specifically: Compared with newly diagnosed patients, patients with persistent Graves' disease had lower TCR Shannon entropy and fewer highly expanded clones, which suggests clonal expansion. Persistent patients shared more public clonotypes among themselves (around 2,800) than newly diagnosed patients did (approximately 870). Preferential use of TRBV28, TRBJ1-2 and TRBJ2-5 was observed in persistent disease, whereas TRBV20-1 and TRBJ2-1 were favored in newly diagnosed disease. Only the TCR beta chain was sequenced and analyzed. The small sample size was acknowledged by the authors as a limitation that may reduce accuracy. Only peripheral blood was studied, because thyroid tissue, the primary lesion, was inaccessible.

CDR3 length: 13 amino acids, cysteine to phenylalanine. Left in the record is the CDR3 DNA by itself, 39 bases read in frame from the first base. From the germline V gene (reference sequence), CDR1 is SGHNT and CDR2 is YYREEE. At the junction V is shortened by 1 base and J by 7 bases, with 11 bases in between. This clonotype has just a few counts. Its specific antigen is unknown. Per-base quality was not reported, and no clone a single base away is much larger than it. Libraries came from multiplex PCR. Sequencing relied on an Illumina HiSeq 4000. To build TCR beta libraries, CDR3 regions were amplified by Arm-PCR using iRepertoire HTBI primers. PCR products were gel purified before sequencing. Concerning the study's data processing: Across samples, about 63 TRBV and 13 to 15 TRBJ segments were identified and used for gene usage analysis of CDR3 amino acid clonotypes. COPE and FqMerger were used to merge filtered high-quality paired reads into contigs. Contigs were aligned with BLAST to IMGT TRBV, TRBD and TRBJ reference genes, and CDR3 was defined per IMGT. Any clonotype with a frequency above 0.1% was counted as a highly expanded clone. Shannon entropy was used to measure repertoire diversity, and the Gini coefficient was used to measure V-J evenness. Clonotypes shared by more than one individual were considered public. The public reads were reprocessed in TCRdb via fastp at Q25 and MiXCR, keeping in-frame beta chains. Merged by CDR3 protein, the rows form single entries marked with the most common genes and DNA. These V and J calls derive from TCRdb rather than the authors' analysis. In this sample the table shows more than 350,000 distinct CDR3 sequences, under 15% of which occur a single time. 16% of the sample is in the top ten clones.

The time point label, as the study defines it: newly diagnosed GD, antithyroid drugs for less than 3 months. RNA was extracted from PBMCs in TRIzol for both TCR sequencing and RNA sequencing. The diagnosis of Graves' disease followed American Thyroid Association guidelines. Patients for the study were recruited at an endocrinology department in Xi'an, China. From each patient, nine milliliters of peripheral blood was collected into an EDTA anticoagulant tube. Ficoll Paque Plus density gradient separation was used to isolate PBMCs, and no further T cell sorting was done. An Agilent 2100 Bioanalyzer and agarose gel were used to assess RNA quality, and a NanoDrop 2000 was used to measure RNA concentration. This same sample was also taken into another study, of T cells in Graves' hyperthyroidism and ophthalmopathy. As the second study states: Stable Graves' hyperthyroidism was defined as no progression to ophthalmopathy during 18 months of follow-up. Hyperthyroidism patients were aged 18 to 65 years and newly diagnosed, with disease duration of less than 2 months. Patients with uncontrolled infections, other autoimmune diseases, pregnancy or lactation were excluded. Diagnoses were established on the basis of clinical symptoms, serum thyroxine and TRAb, thyroid ultrasound, and orbital computed tomography. A first-round RT-PCR of the TCR CDR3 used the HTBI primer set with the Qiagen OneStep RT-PCR kit. Most expanded thyroid clonotypes (frequency above 0.001) were also found in blood, which suggests that blood repertoires may mirror thyroid immune responses. A model built on a 13 V-J signature distinguished ophthalmopathy from stable hyperthyroidism, reaching 85% to 90% sensitivity and approximately 81% specificity in cross-validation and 80%/75% in testing. In validation, progression to ophthalmopathy was predicted by the model with about 70% sensitivity and 72.22% specificity, a median of approximately 6.5 months before onset. TCR V-J signatures able to tell the groups apart were searched for in a discovery cohort of some 97 patients, of whom 43 had Graves' ophthalmopathy and around 57 had stable Graves' hyperthyroidism. Prospective prediction of ophthalmopathy was tested in an independent validation cohort of 18 to 20 hyperthyroidism patients and 15 to 17 patients who later progressed to ophthalmopathy. The 100 discovery patients were randomly split 7:3 into training and test sets. In addition, the study compared T-cell repertoires in thyroid tissue and in blood from six Graves' hyperthyroidism patients. After sampling, hyperthyroidism patients received methimazole starting at 30 mg daily, and ophthalmopathy patients received high-dose intravenous methylprednisolone. Libraries were constructed in a second round of multiplex PCR, after which size selection and purification were performed. Sequencing of the libraries was done on an Illumina HiSeq2000 using paired-end 100 bp reads. SOAPnuke was used to process the raw data, removing reads that contained adapters or uncalled bases, had a mean Phred below 15, or lacked an exact match to the constant primer or identifier. COPE v1.2.5 was used to merge high-quality paired reads, and clonotypes were defined as unique nucleotide sequences. MiTCR v1.1 was used to align clonotypes to the IMGT TRBV, TRBD and TRBJ reference segments. The analysis included only V-J combinations with a frequency above 0.0001, which together covered more than 98% of the repertoires. The TCS score was defined as F50 (clonal expansion) divided by E x V (chaos), with BLOSUM62-based TCRdist calculated between CDR3 peptides within each V-J. Welch's t-statistics and random forest reduced approximately 520 V-J features to 10 to 15, which were used in a naive Bayes classifier (R e1071). Sample size was not statistically predetermined, and blinding of investigators to group allocation was not performed. The paper describes TCR Vbeta CDR3 sequencing of 130 to 150 peripheral blood samples, made up of roughly 40 ophthalmopathy patients, approximately 76 hyperthyroidism patients and about 17 progressor patients.

Recombination linked TRBV5-4 to TRBJ1-2, with a weak D call of TRBD1 (5 bases match). The sequence came from a woman aged 30 to 39 with Graves disease. Donor details come from another sample of the same person, matched by shared clones. This sample comprised peripheral blood mononuclear cells (PBMCs), obtained at new diagnosis, from a patient treated with antithyroid drugs. The DNA sequence is TGTGCCAGCAGCTTGAGCGCAGGGCCTGGCTACACCTTC. Its protein product is CASSLSAGPGYTF.